This T cell receptor (beta chain) is drawn from a study of spatial heterogeneity in lung cancer (dated by TCRdb to the late 2010s). Broadly, across the study: The donors were some 70 patients from the lung TRACERx cohort who had early-stage, untreated non-small cell lung cancer. In the raw uncorrected reads, each unique combination of TCR and UMI appeared more than ten times on average. Both alpha and beta chains were TCR-sequenced in samples taken at surgery, namely 220 tumor regions, fewer than 85 matched nontumor lung samples and 50 to 60 PBMC samples. TCR repertoire features were related to nonsynonymous mutation counts determined by whole-exome sequencing of tumor tissue. Follow-up PBMC samples were sequenced whenever the samples were available, and the median time to follow-up was approximately 24 months after resection. Beta-chain transcripts were consistently detected in greater numbers than alpha-chain transcripts, which likely reflected higher beta-chain transcript abundance. In non-small cell lung cancer, the study made a quantitative comparison of TCR alpha and beta repertoires among multiple tumor regions, matched nontumor lung and blood. The paper as a whole reports these results and caveats: Only roughly 15 patients were included in comparisons of baseline and follow-up blood repertoires. Ubiquitous expanded tumor TCRs showed up in blood more often at tumor resection than at routine follow-up. Confirming at a functional level the hypothesis that regional TCRs recognize regional mutations was considered to require additional single-cell paired TCR alpha and beta sequencing.

The method behind the library was 5' RACE. Sequencing was carried out with a NextSeq 500. The TCR library protocol attached a unique molecular identifier to each TCR cDNA molecule to allow correction of PCR and sequencing errors. The authors processed their data as follows. TCR identification, UMI-based error correction and CDR3 extraction were all carried out with Decombinator tools. Expanded TCRs were defined as those above a frequency of 2 per 1,000, corresponding to the top 1% of the tumor frequency distribution. Each repertoire was subsampled 100 times to 5,000 TCRs, after which Renyi diversity was computed with the R vegan package. CDR3 similarity networks were built from amino acid triplet string-kernel similarity, connecting CDR3s with pairwise similarity above 0.82. Through fastp at Q25 and MiXCR, TCRdb rebuilt clones from the public reads, retaining in-frame beta chains. Rows with one shared CDR3 protein collapse into an entry with the most common genes and DNA. For this entry, the V and J calls and clone size follow TCRdb and not the study's own pipeline. Recorded for this sample are 110,000 or so distinct CDR3 sequences; 9.5% to 14% of them occurred a single time. The ten top clones hold approximately 24% of the sample.

CDR1 and CDR2, per the germline V gene (reference sequence), are LGHDT and YNNKEL. The CDR3 holds 13 amino acids from the cysteine to the phenylalanine. Only the CDR3 DNA is retained, 39 bases long and in frame from the first base. From V the trimming removes 4 bases and from J it removes 7 bases, while the gene matches leave 3 bases of the junction unaccounted for. At least ten counts were recorded for this clonotype. The antigen it recognizes is unknown. It has no much larger one-base neighbor in the sample; base qualities were not kept. Reading the label with the study, this specimen's time point is: blood at routine non-recurrence follow-up after resection. TCR sequencing used whole RNA extracted from tumor and nontumor lung tissue, or from cryopreserved PBMC samples, without cell sorting. A patient was chosen for TCR sequencing only when enough RNA was available from at least two tumor regions.

The TCR originated in a female donor with early-stage non-small cell lung cancer. The rearranged segments are TRBV3-1 and TRBJ2-4, with 8 bases aligning to TRBD1. Sequenced material: PBMCs, taken at follow-up. The nucleotide sequence is TGTGCCAGCAGCCTCAGACAGGGGAACATTCAGTACTTC. Translation gives CASSLRQGNIQYF.